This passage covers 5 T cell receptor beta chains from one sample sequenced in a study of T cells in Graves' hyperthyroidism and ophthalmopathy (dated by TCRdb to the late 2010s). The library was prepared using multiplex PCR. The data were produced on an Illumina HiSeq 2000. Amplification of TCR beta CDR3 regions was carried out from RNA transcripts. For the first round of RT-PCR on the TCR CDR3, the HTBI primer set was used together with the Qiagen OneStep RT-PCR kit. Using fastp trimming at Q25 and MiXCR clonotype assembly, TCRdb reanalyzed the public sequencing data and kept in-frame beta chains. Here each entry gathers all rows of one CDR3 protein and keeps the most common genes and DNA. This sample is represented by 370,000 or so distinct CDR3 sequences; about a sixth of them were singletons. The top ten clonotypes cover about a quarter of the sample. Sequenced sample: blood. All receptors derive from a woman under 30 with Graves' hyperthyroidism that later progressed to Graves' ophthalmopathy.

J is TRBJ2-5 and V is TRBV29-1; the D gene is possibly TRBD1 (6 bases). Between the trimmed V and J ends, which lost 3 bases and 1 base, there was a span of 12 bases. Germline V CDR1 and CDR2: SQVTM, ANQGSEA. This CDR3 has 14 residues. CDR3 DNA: TGCAGCGTTGAGTTTTTAGGGGGCCAAGAGACCCAGTACTTC. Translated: CSVEFLGGQETQYF.

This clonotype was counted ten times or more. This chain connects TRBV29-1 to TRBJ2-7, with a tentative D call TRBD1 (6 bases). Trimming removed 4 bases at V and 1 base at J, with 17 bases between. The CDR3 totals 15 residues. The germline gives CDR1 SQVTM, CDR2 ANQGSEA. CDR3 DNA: TGCAGCGTTGTAAACCACAGGGTTGAATCCTACGAGCAGTACTTC. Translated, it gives CSVVNHRVESYEQYF.

CDR3 sequence (DNA): TGCAGCGTTGGACACGGTGGGGCCAACGTCCTGACTTTC. This sequence encodes CSVGHGGANVLTF. The chain carries TRBV29-1 and TRBJ2-6; no reliable D call. Trimming pared 4 bases from V and 3 bases from J, leaving 7 bases between. The CDR3 has 13 amino acids. Germline CDR1 SQVTM, CDR2 ANQGSEA.

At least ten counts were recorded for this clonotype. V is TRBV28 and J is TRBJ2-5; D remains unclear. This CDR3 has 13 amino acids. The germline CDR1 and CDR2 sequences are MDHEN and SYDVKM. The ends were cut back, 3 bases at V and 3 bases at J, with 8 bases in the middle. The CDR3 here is CASSLELEETQYF. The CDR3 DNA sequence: TGTGCCAGCAGTTTGGAACTGGAAGAGACCCAGTACTTC.

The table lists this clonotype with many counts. In DNA, the CDR3 is TGTGCCAGCTCACCTGGGACAGGGGGAGACTCTCCTCTGCGTTACAATGAGCAGTTCTTC. It codes for CASSPGTGGDSPLRYNEQFF. The chain couples TRBV18 to TRBJ2-1; TRBD1 aligns across 11 bases. CDR3 size: 20 residues. Germline V gene lookup returns CDR1 KGHSH and CDR2 LQKENI. The V segment lost 3 bases and the J segment 4 bases; nucleotides outside the gene matches: 17.